This TCR beta chain was documented in a study of regulatory T cells in long-lasting Graves disease. General observations from the study: Persistent Graves' patients showed reduced TCR diversity versus newly diagnosed patients.

Noted time point: newly diagnosed GD, antithyroid drugs for less than 3 months. PBMC RNA was the source of the TCR library. Each of the patients was recruited from an endocrinology department situated in Xi'an, China. Ten or more counts support this clonotype. Its target is unknown. With iRepertoire HTBI primers and Arm-PCR of CDR3 regions, TCR beta libraries were built. TCRdb processed the multiplex PCR reads anew with MiXCR; each CDR3 protein has one entry. The sample shows 300,000 to 400,000 distinct CDR3 sequences, 16% of them seen only once. CDR3 length: 14 residues. From germline, CDR1 is SGHRS and CDR2 YFSETQ. The ends were cut back, 0 bases at V and 5 bases at J, with 11 bases in the middle. The sample was also reused in another study, on T cells in Graves' hyperthyroidism and ophthalmopathy.

This clonotype originated in a man aged 35 to 55 with Graves disease. Sequencing used peripheral blood mononuclear cells (PBMCs), obtained at new diagnosis, from a patient treated with antithyroid drugs. The chain has TRBV5-1 and TRBJ1-1; D call uncertain. CDR3 sequence reads: CASSLGYDPTEAFF. CDR3 bases: TGCGCCAGCAGCTTGGGGTACGACCCGACTGAAGCTTTCTTT.